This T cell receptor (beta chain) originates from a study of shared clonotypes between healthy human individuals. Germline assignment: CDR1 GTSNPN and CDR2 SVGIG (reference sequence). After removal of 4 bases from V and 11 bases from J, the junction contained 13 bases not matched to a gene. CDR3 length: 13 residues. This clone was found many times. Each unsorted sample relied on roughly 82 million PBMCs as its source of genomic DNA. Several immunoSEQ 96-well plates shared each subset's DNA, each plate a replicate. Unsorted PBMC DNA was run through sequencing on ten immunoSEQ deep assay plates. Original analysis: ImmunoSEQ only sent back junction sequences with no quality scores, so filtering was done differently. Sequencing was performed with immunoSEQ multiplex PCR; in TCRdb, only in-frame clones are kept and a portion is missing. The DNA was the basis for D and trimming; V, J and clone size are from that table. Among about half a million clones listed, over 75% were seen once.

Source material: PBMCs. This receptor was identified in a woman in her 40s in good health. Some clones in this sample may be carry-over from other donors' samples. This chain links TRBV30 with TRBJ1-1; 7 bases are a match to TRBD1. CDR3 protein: CAWTFRGTRRAFF. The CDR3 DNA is TGTGCCTGGACCTTCAGGGGGACGAGACGTGCTTTCTTT.